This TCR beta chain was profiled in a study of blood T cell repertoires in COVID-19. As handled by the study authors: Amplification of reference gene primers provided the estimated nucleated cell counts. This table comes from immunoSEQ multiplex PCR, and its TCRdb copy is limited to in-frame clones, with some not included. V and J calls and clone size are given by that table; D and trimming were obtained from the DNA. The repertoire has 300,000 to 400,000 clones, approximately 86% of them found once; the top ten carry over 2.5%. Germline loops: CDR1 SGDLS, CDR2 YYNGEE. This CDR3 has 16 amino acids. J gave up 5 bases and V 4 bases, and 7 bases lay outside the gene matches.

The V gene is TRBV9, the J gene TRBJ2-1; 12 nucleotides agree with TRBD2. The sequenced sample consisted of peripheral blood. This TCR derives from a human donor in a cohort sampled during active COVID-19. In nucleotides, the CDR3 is TGTGCCAGCAGCCCCCCACCTAGCGGGGGGGACAATGAGCAGTTCTTC. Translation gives CASSPPPSGGDNEQFF.